Presented here are 30 T cell receptor beta chains from one specimen sequenced in a study of blood T cells in healthy people across ages. Combining a sample-barcoded 5' primer with a J-beta primer mix, a second PCR ran for 7 to 11 cycles. MiXCR, applied by TCRdb to the 5' RACE reads, yields one record per CDR3 protein. This table has about 1.7 million distinct CDR3 sequences, 28% appearing once. Input material: blood. The origin of the receptors is a woman in her 30s in good health.

Comment on this clonotype: The junction departs from germline at one end; a sequencing error may be responsible. The rearrangement joins TRBV16 to TRBJ1-2; 9 bases are shared with TRBD1. The germline V gene has CDR1 KGHSY and CDR2 FQNENV. The CDR3 is made up of 16 amino acids. The chain's CDR3 is CASNQIRTGDMNGYTF. DNA for the CDR3: TGTGCCAGCAACCAAATCAGGACAGGGGATATGAATGGCTACACCTTC. The full variable domain, its missing parts supplied by reference TRBV16 and TRBJ1-2, is GEEVAQTPKHLVRGEGQKAKLYCAPIKGHSYVFWYQQVLKNEFKFLISFQNENVFDETGMPKERFSAKCLPNSPCSLEIQATKLEDSAVYFCASNQIRTGDMNGYTFGSGTRLTVV.

The table lists this clonotype with many counts. In nucleotides, the CDR3 is TGCAGTGCTAGAAGGTCAGGGATAAATCAGCCCCAGCATTTT. Protein product: CSARRSGINQPQHF. The chain joins TRBV20-1 to TRBJ1-5; perhaps TRBD1 as D (5 bases). This CDR3 comprises 14 residues. The V end lost 2 bases, the J end lost 4 bases, and 12 bases lay between the germline ends. CDR1 is DFQATT, CDR2 SNEGSKA, per germline (reference sequence).

This clonotype was seen a few times. This chain joins TRBV12-3 or TRBV12-4 and TRBJ2-3, with 11 bases identical to TRBD2. The CDR3 sequence is 16 residues long. The J segment lost 3 bases and the V segment lost 6 bases, leaving 8 bases of the junction unmatched. The CDR3 loop is CASSTTSGVLTDTQYF. As DNA, the CDR3 is TGTGCCAGCAGCACGACTAGCGGGGTCTTAACAGATACGCAGTATTTT.

This clonotype has more than one count but fewer than ten. The J gene is TRBJ2-1, the V gene TRBV20-1, with TRBD2 matching over 7 bases. Germline V CDR1 and CDR2: DFQATT, SNEGSKA (reference sequence). J lost 2 bases, V lost 6 bases, and 10 bases had no gene match. The CDR3 extends over 15 amino acids. CDR3 nucleotide sequence: TGCAGTGCCCCCCATAGCGGGCCTACCTACAATGAGCAGTTCTTC. Translation: CSAPHSGPTYNEQFF.

This clonotype was counted between two and nine times. J is TRBJ2-3 and V is TRBV4-3; 8 bases fit TRBD2. In germline, CDR1 is LGHNA, CDR2 YSLEER. This CDR3 is 15 amino acids long. V gave up 4 bases and J gave up 6 bases; unmatched junction bases: 9. The CDR3 sequence: CASSLSKRETDTQYF. The CDR3 DNA reads as TGCGCCAGCAGCCTATCGAAGCGGGAGACGGATACGCAGTATTTT.

The CDR3 here is CASSLVSEAEQFF. As DNA, the CDR3 is TGTGCCAGCAGCTTAGTATCTGAAGCTGAGCAGTTCTTC. The J gene is TRBJ2-1, the V gene TRBV7-2; D gene unclear. There are 13 residues in the CDR3. V lost 1 base, J lost 9 bases, and 10 bases lay in between. CDR1 is SGHTA, CDR2 FQGNSA, per germline.

This clonotype appeared a single time. The J gene is TRBJ2-1, the V gene TRBV5-1, with D perhaps matching TRBD1 (6 bases). The CDR3 extends over 16 amino acids. V was cut by 1 base and J by 9 bases, with 20 bases left in between. Germline V gives CDR1 SGHRS, CDR2 YFSETQ. DNA of the CDR3: TGCGCCAGCAGCTTGTTTGCCACCCTCACAGGGAGTGAGCAGTTCTTC. It translates to CASSLFATLTGSEQFF.

V and J are TRBV20-1 and TRBJ2-4, with D possibly matching TRBD2 (5 bases). The V end was cut by 0 bases, the J end by 2 bases, with 11 bases between. Germline-derived CDR1 and CDR2 are DFQATT and SNEGSKA (reference sequence). This CDR3 comprises 15 residues. The CDR3 is CSARDWRKTKNIQYF. The CDR3 bases are TGCAGTGCTAGAGATTGGAGGAAGACCAAAAACATTCAGTACTTC.

For this clonotype: Sequence at one end of the junction differs from germline and may be a read error. The chain links TRBV5-1 to TRBJ2-5, with 9 bases that match TRBD1. The assigned J gene may be wrong: the sequence end matches TRBJ2-7 better. The CDR3 length is 15 residues. Germline-derived CDR1 and CDR2 are SGHRS and YFSETQ. The CDR3 sequence: CAGSWGGTGIDEQYF. The DNA of the CDR3 is TGCGCCGGCAGCTGGGGCGGGACAGGGATCGACGAGCAGTACTTC.

V and J are TRBV12-3 or TRBV12-4 and TRBJ2-1, with D tentatively TRBD2 (7 bases). There are 15 residues in the CDR3. Trimming shortened V by 2 bases and J by 7 bases, and 15 bases separated the two germline ends. CDR3: CASSLRGGARNEQFF. The CDR3 coding sequence is TGTGCCAGCAGTTTAAGGGGGGGGGCCAGGAATGAGCAGTTCTTC.

This clonotype was detected a few times. V is TRBV20-1 and J is TRBJ1-4; the D is unclear. The CDR3 is 13 amino acids. V lost 1 base, J lost 5 bases, and 8 bases lay in between. Germline CDR1 reads DFQATT; CDR2 reads SNEGSKA (reference sequence). CDR3 in amino acids: CSARVNENEKLFF. The CDR3, as DNA: TGCAGTGCTAGAGTAAACGAGAATGAAAAACTGTTTTTT.

There are many counts of this clonotype. The rearrangement uses TRBV18 and TRBJ2-1; 7 nucleotides align to TRBD1. Germline CDR1 reads KGHSH; CDR2 reads LQKENI. This CDR3 has 14 residues. Germline trimming cut 4 bases from V and 3 bases from J; bases unmatched to any gene: 3. CDR3 sequence reads: CASSQGAGYNEQFF. Written as DNA, the CDR3 is TGTGCCAGCTCACAGGGGGCGGGCTACAATGAGCAGTTCTTC.

DNA of the CDR3: TGTGCCAGCAGTTTCTACAGGGGTGGGGAAAAACTGTTTTTT. Translated, it gives CASSFYRGGEKLFF. J is TRBJ1-4 and V is TRBV27; 7 nucleotides align to TRBD1. CDR1 is MNHEY, CDR2 SMNVEV, per germline (reference sequence). This CDR3 has 14 amino acids. The V segment lost 3 bases and the J segment 8 bases; nucleotides outside the gene matches: 6.

This clonotype was detected ten times or more. This chain uses TRBV20-1 with TRBJ2-3; 8 positions agree with TRBD2. The V gene end was trimmed by 6 bases and the J gene end by 1 base; junction bases not matched to a gene: 9. The germline gives CDR1 DFQATT, CDR2 SNEGSKA (reference sequence). The CDR3 totals 15 residues. Written as DNA, the CDR3 is TGCAGTGCCAACACCGACGGGAGGGGCACAGATACGCAGTATTTT. This translates into CSANTDGRGTDTQYF.

This clonotype was counted ten times or more. The chain employs TRBV29-1 and TRBJ2-1; 14 positions agree with TRBD2. Germline CDR1 and CDR2: SQVTM and ANQGSEA. The CDR3 totals 14 residues. The ends lost 6 bases at V and 8 bases at J; junction bases unmatched: 6. The CDR3 reads CSVWTSGGYDEQFF. CDR3 nucleotide sequence: TGCAGCGTGTGGACTAGCGGGGGGTATGATGAGCAGTTCTTC.

The table lists this clonotype with many counts. V usage is TRBV20-1 and J usage is TRBJ2-7; no clear D gene. This CDR3 comprises 16 residues. V lost 5 bases and J lost 2, with 22 bases in between. Germline loops: CDR1 DFQATT, CDR2 SNEGSKA (reference sequence). The CDR3 DNA reads TGCAGTGCTCAACACCAGAGGAAGTGGCTTACCTACGAGCAGTACTTC. Translated, it gives CSAQHQRKWLTYEQYF.

This rearrangement joins TRBV7-2 to TRBJ2-7; perhaps TRBD2 as D (6 bases). V lost 0 bases and J lost 9, with 15 bases in between. CDR1 is SGHTA and CDR2 is FQGNSA in the germline V gene. The CDR3 runs 14 residues. The CDR3 nucleotides read TGTGCCAGCAGCTTAGCCCCAGGAGGGTATAGGCAGTACTTC. This sequence encodes CASSLAPGGYRQYF.

The chain has TRBV28 and TRBJ1-2; D perhaps matches TRBD1 (6 bases). Germline V lookup: CDR1 MDHEN, CDR2 SYDVKM. This CDR3 is built from 12 residues. Trimming stripped 6 bases from V and 7 bases from J, with 12 bases between. The CDR3 spells CASSGTLRGYTF. CDR3 DNA: TGTGCCAGCAGCGGGACATTACGTGGCTACACCTTC.

The chain carries TRBV5-1 and TRBJ2-1; D might be TRBD1 or TRBD2, each matching 6 bases. The ends were cut back, 4 bases at V and 8 bases at J, with 16 bases in the middle. This CDR3 comprises 14 residues. The germline CDR1 and CDR2 sequences are SGHRS and YFSETQ. CDR3 loop: CASSQGGNRHEQFF. The CDR3 DNA reads as TGCGCCAGCAGCCAAGGGGGGAACCGCCATGAGCAGTTCTTC.

With regard to this clonotype: The junction departs from the called germline gene at one end, perhaps through a read error. J is TRBJ2-2 and V is TRBV7-9; possibly TRBD1 for D (5 bases). The CDR3 runs to 13 residues. In germline, CDR1 is SEHNR, CDR2 FQNEAQ (reference sequence). CDR3 in amino acids: CASSLSDTEELFF. DNA of the CDR3: TGTGCCAGCAGCTTATCGGACACCGAGGAGCTGTTTTTT. The full variable domain, in which reference TRBV7-9 and TRBJ2-2 provide the parts outside the CDR3, is DTGVSQNPRHKITKRGQNVTFRCDPISEHNRLYWYRQTLGQGPEFLTYFQNEAQLEKSRLLSDRFSAERPKGSFSTLEIQRTEQGDSAMYLCASSLSDTEELFFGEGSRLTVL.

Of note for this clonotype: This may come from a read error, since a much larger clone is one base off. The genes are TRBV10-3 and TRBJ2-5, with 9 bases identical to TRBD1. The J call may not be correct, given that the DNA end is closer to TRBJ2-7. The CDR3 extends over 14 amino acids. Per germline, CDR1 ENHRY and CDR2 SYGVKD. The CDR3 DNA reads as TGTGCCATCAATGACCGGGACAGGGAGCACGAGCAGTACTTC. Translating gives CAINDRDREHEQYF.

This clonotype was recorded a few times. The V and J genes are TRBV7-9 and TRBJ2-5; the D is unclear. In germline, CDR1 is SEHNR, CDR2 FQNEAQ (reference sequence). V was cut by 2 bases and J by 1 base, with 11 bases left in between. This CDR3 spans 15 amino acids. CDR3 DNA: TGTGCCAGCAGCTTAAATGGGGTTCCCCAAGAGACCCAGTACTTC. Its translation: CASSLNGVPQETQYF.

The V gene is TRBV5-1, the J gene TRBJ1-5; a weak D match, TRBD1 (5 bases). V was shortened by 4 bases and J by 5 bases, with 16 bases between the two germline ends. Germline V gives CDR1 SGHRS, CDR2 YFSETQ. The CDR3 length is 15 residues. The CDR3 DNA is TGCGCCAGCAGCCGGGGAGGTGGGGGAGATCAGCCCCAGCATTTT. Its translation is CASSRGGGGDQPQHF.

This clonotype was seen a few times. The V call is TRBV5-1, the J call TRBJ1-2, with 9 bases matching TRBD1. Germline assignment: CDR1 SGHRS and CDR2 YFSETQ. The CDR3 is 12 residues long. Unmatched junction bases numbered 6, after V lost 7 bases and J lost 8 bases. The CDR3 loop is CASGQGTGGYTF. The CDR3 DNA sequence: TGCGCCAGCGGACAGGGGACGGGCGGCTACACCTTC.

The rearrangement links TRBV14 to TRBJ2-1; 7 bases are a match to TRBD2. This CDR3 has 15 residues. Germline loops: CDR1 SGHDN, CDR2 FVKESK. Unmatched junction bases numbered 6, after V lost 4 bases and J lost 3 bases. CDR3 amino acids: CASSLGTTDYNEQFF. The CDR3, as DNA: TGTGCCAGCAGCCTTGGGACTACTGACTACAATGAGCAGTTCTTC.

This chain connects TRBV28 to TRBJ1-5; D possibly corresponds to TRBD1 (5 bases). Trimming removed 10 bases at V and 4 bases at J, with 14 bases between. Germline values: CDR1 MDHEN, CDR2 SYDVKM. The CDR3 has 13 residues. Here the CDR3 DNA reads TGTGCCACCGGGCAGGGCCGGAATCAGCCCCAGCATTTT. Translation gives CATGQGRNQPQHF.

The chain has TRBV12-3 or TRBV12-4 and TRBJ2-7, with D hard to call. There are 13 residues in the CDR3. With 3 bases removed from V and 3 bases from J, the gap between germline ends came to 9 bases. The CDR3 loop reads CASSFRVVYEQYF. CDR3 coding DNA: TGTGCCAGCAGTTTCCGTGTAGTCTACGAGCAGTACTTC.

CDR3 sequence (DNA): TGTGCCAGCAGCATAACGGGACAGGGCACCGGGGAGCTGTTTTTT. It yields the protein CASSITGQGTGELFF. This chain links TRBV7-6 with TRBJ2-2; 9 nucleotides align to TRBD1. With V trimmed by 5 bases and J by 4 bases, 5 bases remained unmatched. The CDR3 length is 15 residues. Per the germline V gene, CDR1 is SGHVS and CDR2 is FNYEAQ.

This clonotype occurred a few times. J is TRBJ1-1 and V is TRBV5-1, with 8 nucleotides matching TRBD1. Germline V gene lookup returns CDR1 SGHRS and CDR2 YFSETQ. The CDR3 extends over 14 amino acids. V was pared by 0 bases and J by 5 bases, with 3 bases of the junction left unmatched. CDR3 region: CASSLGDRPTEAFF. CDR3 bases: TGCGCCAGCAGCTTGGGGGACAGGCCTACTGAAGCTTTCTTT.

This clonotype was detected a few times. This chain uses TRBV20-1 with TRBJ1-1; D may be TRBD1 (5 bases). The CDR3 has 15 residues. Germline V gene sequence: CDR1 DFQATT, CDR2 SNEGSKA (reference sequence). The V and J ends lost 5 bases and 4 bases respectively, with 20 bases between them. Here the CDR3 DNA reads TGCAGTGCTGGGGGAGGCGGTATGGGCGGCACTGAAGCTTTCTTT. This sequence encodes CSAGGGGMGGTEAFF.